The TCR beta chain under discussion was sequenced for a study of cytomegalovirus exposure and HLA in healthy donors. Using immunoSEQ multiplex PCR, the repertoire was profiled, and TCRdb retains in-frame clones only, with some absent. Here the sample spans 100,000 to 150,000 clones, about 96% being singletons. CDR3 size: 13 residues. J lost 5 bases, V lost 6 bases, and 6 bases had no gene match. The germline CDR1 and CDR2 sequences are SGHAT and FQNNGV. The TCR sequence derives from a man aged 18 to 30 in good health and CMV-seronegative. Material: PBMCs. The V call is TRBV11-2, the J call TRBJ2-5, with TRBD2 identical over 7 bases. DNA for the CDR3: TGTGCCAGCAGAGCTAGCGGCCTGGAGACCCAGTACTTC. Translating it yields CASRASGLETQYF.